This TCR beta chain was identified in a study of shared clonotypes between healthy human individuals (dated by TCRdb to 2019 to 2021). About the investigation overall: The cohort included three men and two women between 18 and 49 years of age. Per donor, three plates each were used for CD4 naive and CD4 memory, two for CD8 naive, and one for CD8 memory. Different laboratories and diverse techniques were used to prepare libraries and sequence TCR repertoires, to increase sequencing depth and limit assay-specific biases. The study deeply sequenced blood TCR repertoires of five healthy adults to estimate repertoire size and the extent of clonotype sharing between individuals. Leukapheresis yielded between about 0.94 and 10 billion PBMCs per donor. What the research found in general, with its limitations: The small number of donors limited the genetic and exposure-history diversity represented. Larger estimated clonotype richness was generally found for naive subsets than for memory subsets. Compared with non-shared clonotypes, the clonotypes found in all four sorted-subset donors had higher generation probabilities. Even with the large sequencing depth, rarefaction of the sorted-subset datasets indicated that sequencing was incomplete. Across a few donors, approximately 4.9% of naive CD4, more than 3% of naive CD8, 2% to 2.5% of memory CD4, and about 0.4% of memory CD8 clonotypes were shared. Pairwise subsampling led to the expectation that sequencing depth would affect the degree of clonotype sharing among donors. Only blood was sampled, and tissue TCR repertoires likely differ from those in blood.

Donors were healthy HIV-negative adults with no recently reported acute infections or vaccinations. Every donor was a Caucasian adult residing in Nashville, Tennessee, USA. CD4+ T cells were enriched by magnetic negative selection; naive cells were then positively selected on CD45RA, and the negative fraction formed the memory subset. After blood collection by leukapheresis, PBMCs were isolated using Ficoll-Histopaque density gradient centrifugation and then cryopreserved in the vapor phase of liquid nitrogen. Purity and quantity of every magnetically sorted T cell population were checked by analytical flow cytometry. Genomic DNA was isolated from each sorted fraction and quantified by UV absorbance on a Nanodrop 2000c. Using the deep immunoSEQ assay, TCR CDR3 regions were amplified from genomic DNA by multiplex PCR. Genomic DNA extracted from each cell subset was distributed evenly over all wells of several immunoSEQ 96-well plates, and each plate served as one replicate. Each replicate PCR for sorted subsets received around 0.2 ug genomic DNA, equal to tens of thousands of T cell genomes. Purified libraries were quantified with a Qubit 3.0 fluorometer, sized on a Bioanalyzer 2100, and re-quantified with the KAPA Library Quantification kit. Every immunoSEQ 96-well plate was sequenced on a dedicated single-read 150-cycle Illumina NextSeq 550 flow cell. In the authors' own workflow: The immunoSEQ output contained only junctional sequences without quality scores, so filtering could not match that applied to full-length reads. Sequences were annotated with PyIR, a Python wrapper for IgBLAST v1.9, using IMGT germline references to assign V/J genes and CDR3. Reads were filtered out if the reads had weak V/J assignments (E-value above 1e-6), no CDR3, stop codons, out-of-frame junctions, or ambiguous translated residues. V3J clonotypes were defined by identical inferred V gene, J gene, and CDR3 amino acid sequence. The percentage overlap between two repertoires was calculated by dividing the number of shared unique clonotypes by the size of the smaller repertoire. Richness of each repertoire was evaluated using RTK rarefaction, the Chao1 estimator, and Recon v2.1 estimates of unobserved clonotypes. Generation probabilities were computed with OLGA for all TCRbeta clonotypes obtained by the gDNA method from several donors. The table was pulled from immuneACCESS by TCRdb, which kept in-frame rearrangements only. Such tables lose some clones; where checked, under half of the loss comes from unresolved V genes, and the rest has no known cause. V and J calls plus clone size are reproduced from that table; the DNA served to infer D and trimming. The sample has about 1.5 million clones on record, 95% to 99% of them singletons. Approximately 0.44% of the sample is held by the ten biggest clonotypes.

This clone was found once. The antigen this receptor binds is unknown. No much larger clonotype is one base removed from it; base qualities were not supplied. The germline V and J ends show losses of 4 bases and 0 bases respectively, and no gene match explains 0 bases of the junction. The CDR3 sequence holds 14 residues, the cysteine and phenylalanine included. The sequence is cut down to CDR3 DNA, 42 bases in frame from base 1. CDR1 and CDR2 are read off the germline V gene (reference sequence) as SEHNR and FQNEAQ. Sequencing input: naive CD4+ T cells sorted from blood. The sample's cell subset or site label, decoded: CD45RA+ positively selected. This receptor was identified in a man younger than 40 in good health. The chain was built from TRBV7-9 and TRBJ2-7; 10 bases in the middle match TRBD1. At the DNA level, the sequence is TGTGCCAGCAGCTGGGACAGGGGCTCCTACGAGCAGTACTTC. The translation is CASSWDRGSYEQYF.